These 24 T cell receptor beta chains share one sample of origin, sequenced in a study of early T cells in non-severe SARS-CoV-2 infection. TCRdb used MiXCR to reprocess the 5' RACE reads, holding one entry per CDR3 protein. The sample records some 73,000 distinct CDR3 sequences, 10% to 15% being singletons. Sequenced input: whole blood. These receptors came from an adult who was a healthcare worker with PCR-confirmed SARS-CoV-2 infection or an uninfected control (not recorded which).

This clonotype showed up just once. The rearrangement links TRBV3-1 to TRBJ2-1; 8 positions match TRBD2. The CDR3 is made up of 14 amino acids. The trim removed 2 bases at V and 8 bases at J, leaving 5 bases unmatched. The germline V gene has CDR1 LGHDT and CDR2 YNNKEL (reference sequence). CDR3 bases: TGTGCCAGCAGCCAACCGGGAGGGCCCTATGAGCAGTTCTTC. Translation: CASSQPGGPYEQFF.

This clonotype was counted ten times or more. CDR3 region: CSATDGLAVRNEQFF. In DNA, the CDR3 is TGCAGTGCTACTGATGGACTAGCAGTCCGCAATGAGCAGTTCTTC. The chain is built from TRBV20-1 and TRBJ2-1, with 8 bases matching TRBD2. The CDR3 has 15 residues. V lost 4 bases and J lost 6; bases outside the gene matches: 11. Germline V gives CDR1 DFQATT, CDR2 SNEGSKA (reference sequence).

As for this clonotype: Mismatch with germline at one junction end may stem from a read error. The chain combines TRBV3-1 with TRBJ1-2; TRBD1 agrees at 10 bases. This CDR3 has 14 residues. Germline V CDR1 and CDR2: LGHDT, YNNKEL (reference sequence). CDR3 sequence (DNA): TGTGCCAGCAGCCACCCGGGACAGGGGAATGGCTACGCCTTC. Translation gives CASSHPGQGNGYAF.

This clonotype was counted a few times. This chain connects TRBV12-3 or TRBV12-4 to TRBJ1-2, with a tentative D call TRBD1 (5 bases). The V end lost 0 bases, the J end lost 6 bases, and 14 bases lay between the germline ends. The length of the CDR3 is 15 residues. For the CDR3, the DNA is TGTGCCAGCAGTTTAGCTGGGACTTTCGTGGATGGCTACACCTTC. Its protein is CASSLAGTFVDGYTF.

This clonotype was seen repeatedly, ten times or more. J is TRBJ1-1 and V is TRBV14; possibly TRBD1 for D (6 bases). From germline, CDR1 is SGHDN and CDR2 FVKESK. V lost 4 bases to trimming and J lost 0 bases, with 12 bases between them. This CDR3 region has 15 residues. The CDR3 spells CASSPHRTVNTEAFF. The DNA of the CDR3 is TGTGCCAGCAGCCCTCATCGGACAGTGAACACTGAAGCTTTCTTT.

This chain uses TRBV14 with TRBJ2-3, with 10 bases lining up with TRBD2. V dropped 3 bases and J dropped 2; count of bases not matched to a gene: 11. Per germline, CDR1 SGHDN and CDR2 FVKESK. The CDR3 runs 18 residues. The CDR3 region has the DNA TGTGCCAGCAGCCAGACCCCCCTAGCGGGAGTTTACACAGATACGCAGTATTTT. It specifies CASSQTPLAGVYTDTQYF.

This clonotype was counted a few times. The CDR3 DNA reads TGTGCCAGCAGTTACCCCCCTAGCGGTAGAGCCAAAAACATTCAGTACTTC. It translates to CASSYPPSGRAKNIQYF. The chain recombines TRBV6-6 with TRBJ2-4; 7 nucleotides agree with TRBD2. Germline lookup yields CDR1 MNHNY and CDR2 SVGAGI (reference sequence). The CDR3 covers 17 residues. The V gene end was trimmed by 2 bases and the J gene end by 0 bases; junction bases not matched to a gene: 7.

This clonotype is deemed medium-sized (0.01 to 0.1%). This chain joins TRBV7-6 and TRBJ2-1, with 13 bases aligning to TRBD2. V lost 5 bases and J lost 5; bases outside the gene matches: 3. This CDR3 has 15 amino acids. Germline V gene sequence: CDR1 SGHVS, CDR2 FNYEAQ. The CDR3 here is CASSLGLAGNNEQFF. CDR3 sequence (DNA): TGTGCCAGCAGCCTGGGACTAGCGGGAAACAATGAGCAGTTCTTC.

This clonotype occurred a few times. The rearrangement links TRBV7-9 to TRBJ1-1; D gene unclear. V lost 6 bases and J lost 3, with 14 bases in between. CDR3 length: 14 amino acids. CDR1 is SEHNR, CDR2 FQNEAQ, per germline (reference sequence). This CDR3 is CASSVWGRDTEAFF. CDR3 coding DNA: TGTGCCAGCAGTGTCTGGGGAAGGGACACTGAAGCTTTCTTT.

Note on this clonotype: This sequence may be a read error, since a much larger clone differs from it by one base. The CDR3 reads CASSQDWAGAIELFF. The CDR3, as DNA: TGTGCCAGCAGCCAAGATTGGGCGGGAGCAATCGAGCTGTTCTTC. The genes are TRBV3-1 and TRBJ2-1; 7 nucleotides align to TRBD2. Looked up from germline, CDR1 is LGHDT and CDR2 is YNNKEL (reference sequence). This CDR3 has 15 residues.

This clonotype was observed many times. J is TRBJ2-2 and V is TRBV11-2, with D hard to call. The V end was cut by 5 bases, the J end by 4 bases, with 11 bases between. Germline assignment: CDR1 SGHAT and CDR2 FQNNGV. The CDR3 spans 14 residues. CDR3: CASSPSRVTGELFF. The CDR3 DNA follows: TGTGCCAGCAGCCCCTCTCGGGTCACCGGGGAGCTGTTTTTT.

The chain combines TRBV6-5 with TRBJ2-1; either TRBD1 or TRBD2 may supply D (7 bases each). Germline V CDR1 and CDR2: MNHEY, SVGAGI. Trimming shortened V by 2 bases and J by 7 bases, and 12 bases separated the two germline ends. The CDR3 has 14 amino acids. CDR3 sequence: CASSYGEGANEQFF. The CDR3 DNA reads as TGTGCCAGCAGTTACGGGGAGGGGGCTAATGAGCAGTTCTTC.

J is TRBJ2-7 and V is TRBV28; 9 bases fit TRBD2. CDR3 size: 14 residues. With V trimmed by 7 bases and J by 3 bases, 7 bases remained unmatched. Germline assignment: CDR1 MDHEN and CDR2 SYDVKM. CDR3 sequence: CASTVGTSFYEQYF. The CDR3 DNA is TGTGCCAGCACGGTCGGGACTAGCTTCTACGAGCAGTACTTC.

This clonotype was seen many times. The chain joins TRBV19 to TRBJ2-1; D may be TRBD1 or TRBD2 (5 bases each). Germline CDR1 reads LNHDA; CDR2 reads SQIVND (reference sequence). The CDR3 has 15 amino acids. V was clipped by 6 bases and J by 0 bases, with 12 bases between them. The CDR3 region is CASRGTFSSYNEQFF. Here the CDR3 DNA reads TGTGCCAGTAGGGGGACGTTTAGCTCCTACAATGAGCAGTTCTTC. Full variable domain (rest looked up from reference TRBV19 and TRBJ2-1): DGGITQSPKYLFRKEGQNVTLSCEQNLNHDAMYWYRQDPGQGLRLIYYSQIVNDFQKGDIAEGYSVSREKKESFPLTVTSAQKNPTAFYLCASRGTFSSYNEQFFGPGTRLTVL.

This clonotype occurred a few times. The genes are TRBV7-6 and TRBJ1-3; D is possibly TRBD1 (6 bases). Trimming removed 5 bases at V and 0 bases at J, with 14 bases between. The CDR3 runs to 16 residues. Germline loops: CDR1 SGHVS, CDR2 FNYEAQ. The CDR3 spells CASSTPGVDSGNTIYF. In nucleotides, the CDR3 is TGTGCCAGCAGCACCCCAGGGGTAGACTCTGGAAACACCATATATTTT.

There are a few counts of this clonotype. The chain joins TRBV10-3 to TRBJ2-2; TRBD1 matches 9 bases. V lost 5 bases and J lost 6; bases outside the gene matches: 10. CDR1 and CDR2 (germline): ENHRY, SYGVKD. The CDR3 has 16 amino acids. As DNA, the CDR3 is TGTGCCATCAGTCGGACAGGGGAGTCTCTTCCCGGGGAGCTGTTTTTT. It codes for CAISRTGESLPGELFF.

The chain carries TRBV14 and TRBJ2-7; D not certain. Germline V CDR1 and CDR2: SGHDN, FVKESK. The CDR3 length is 12 residues. V lost 2 bases and J lost 0, with 2 bases in between. In DNA form, the CDR3 reads TGTGCCAGCAGCCAAAGCTCCTACGAGCAGTACTTC. Amino acid sequence: CASSQSSYEQYF.

The gene calls are TRBV27 and TRBJ2-1; 7 nucleotides match TRBD1. In germline, CDR1 is MNHEY, CDR2 SMNVEV (reference sequence). The CDR3 totals 13 residues. Losses at the gene ends were 7 bases for V and 7 bases for J; bases not matched to a gene: 7. The CDR3 bases are TGTGCCAGCACCCCGACAGGGCCGAATGAGCAGTTCTTC. Translated: CASTPTGPNEQFF.

Here the CDR3 DNA reads TGTGCCAGCAGCCGACTAGCGGGAGAGGGAGATACGCAGTATTTT. Encoded protein: CASSRLAGEGDTQYF. This chain links TRBV7-9 with TRBJ2-3, with 12 bases lining up with TRBD2. This CDR3 spans 15 amino acids. J gave up 5 bases and V 5 bases, and 5 bases lay outside the gene matches. CDR1 is SEHNR and CDR2 is FQNEAQ in the germline V gene (reference sequence).

This clonotype was observed a few times. The chain links TRBV10-3 to TRBJ2-3, with a tentative D call TRBD1 (5 bases). The V end lost 8 bases, the J end lost 4 bases, and 10 bases lay between the germline ends. CDR3 size: 12 residues. Germline V gives CDR1 ENHRY, CDR2 SYGVKD. The CDR3 DNA sequence: TGTGCCATCTCTCAGGGTTCAGATACGCAGTATTTT. Protein sequence: CAISQGSDTQYF.

The chain recombines TRBV5-1 with TRBJ2-7; 8 nucleotides agree with TRBD2. Germline CDR1 SGHRS, CDR2 YFSETQ. Trimming cost V 6 bases and J 5 bases; bases outside gene matches: 7. The CDR3 extends over 13 amino acids. DNA of the CDR3: TGCGCCAGCACTCGGCGAGCGGGAGACGAGCAGTACTTC. It encodes CASTRRAGDEQYF. Together with reference TRBV5-1 and TRBJ2-7, the CDR3 gives the full variable domain: KAGVTQTPRYLIKTRGQQVTLSCSPISGHRSVSWYQQTPGQGLQFLFEYFSETQRNKGNFPGRFSGRQFSNSRSEMNVSTLELGDSALYLCASTRRAGDEQYFGPGTRLTVT.

This clonotype was recorded a few times. The chain is built from TRBV2 and TRBJ2-3; weak D call: TRBD2 (6 bases). The germline CDR1 and CDR2 sequences are SNHLY and FYNNEI. The CDR3 has 14 residues. V dropped 7 bases and J dropped 5 bases, with 16 bases sitting between them. DNA of the CDR3: TGTGCCAGCAAAGTCACTAGCCTGAGAGATACGCAGTATTTT. This codes for CASKVTSLRDTQYF.

A few counts support this clonotype. CDR3 protein: CASSPPGLAGGHEQYF. The CDR3 nucleotides read TGTGCCAGCAGCCCGCCGGGACTAGCGGGAGGTCACGAGCAGTACTTC. The chain combines TRBV3-1 with TRBJ2-7; 15 bases agree with TRBD2. The CDR3 consists of 16 residues. CDR1 is LGHDT, CDR2 YNNKEL, per germline (reference sequence). J was trimmed by 5 bases and V by 4 bases; bases with no gene match: 6.

This clonotype was recorded a few times. The chain is built from TRBV28 and TRBJ1-2, with D unclear. The CDR3 runs 13 residues. Trimming stripped 2 bases from V and 2 bases from J, with 6 bases between. Germline V CDR1 and CDR2: MDHEN, SYDVKM. The CDR3, as DNA: TGTGCCAGCAGTTTACACAGAAACTATGGCTACACCTTC. Translated: CASSLHRNYGYTF.